A single sample gave rise to the 9 T cell receptor beta chains below, sequenced in a study of blood T cells in healthy people across ages. Combining a sample-barcoded 5' primer with a J-beta primer mix, a second PCR ran for roughly 6 to 11 cycles. TCRdb reanalysed the 5' RACE reads using MiXCR and keeps one entry per CDR3 protein. The sample carries about 680,000 distinct CDR3 sequences, 45% to 50% recorded once. The sample taken for sequencing was blood. These receptors all stem from a woman aged 60 to 75 in good health.

V is TRBV5-4 and J is TRBJ2-1, with 13 bases fitting TRBD2. Germline CDR1 SGHNT, CDR2 YYREEE (reference sequence). The trim removed 3 bases at V and 10 bases at J, leaving 10 bases unmatched. The CDR3 loop spans 16 amino acids. CDR3 nucleotide sequence: TGTGCCAGCAGCTCCCCGGGACTAGCGGGAACTTGGGAGCAGTTCTTC. Translation gives CASSSPGLAGTWEQFF.

The gene calls are TRBV5-1 and TRBJ2-7; tentatively, D is TRBD1 or TRBD2 (5 bases each). V lost 4 bases and J 5 bases, leaving 13 bases between the germline ends. This CDR3 spans 13 amino acids. Germline CDR1 and CDR2: SGHRS and YFSETQ. The CDR3: CASSPASRDEQYF. DNA of the CDR3: TGCGCCAGCAGCCCCGCTAGCAGGGACGAGCAGTACTTC. Based on the CDR3 plus reference TRBV5-1 and TRBJ2-7, the full variable domain is KAGVTQTPRYLIKTRGQQVTLSCSPISGHRSVSWYQQTPGQGLQFLFEYFSETQRNKGNFPGRFSGRQFSNSRSEMNVSTLELGDSALYLCASSPASRDEQYFGPGTRLTVT.

The chain recombines TRBV5-1 with TRBJ2-7, with a weak D call TRBD2 (5 bases). The CDR3 has 14 residues. CDR1 SGHRS and CDR2 YFSETQ come from the germline V gene. The germline V and J ends were trimmed by 0 bases and 6 bases, with 13 bases remaining between them. CDR3 amino acids: CASSLARRGSEQYF. CDR3 nucleotide sequence: TGCGCCAGCAGCTTGGCCAGGCGAGGGTCCGAGCAGTACTTC.

The chain uses TRBV7-9 and TRBJ2-5, with a possible D match to TRBD1 (5 bases). V lost 5 bases and J 11 bases, leaving 24 bases between the germline ends. The CDR3 extends over 15 amino acids. CDR1 is SEHNR and CDR2 is FQNEAQ in the germline V gene (reference sequence). The CDR3 sequence is CASSPPLLWGNEQYF. CDR3 nucleotides: TGTGCCAGCAGCCCCCCTCTACTTTGGGGCAATGAGCAGTACTTC.

Points on this clonotype: Germline and junction disagree at one end, which may indicate a read error. This chain links TRBV7-9 with TRBJ2-7, with D perhaps TRBD2 (6 bases). Germline V lookup: CDR1 SEHNR, CDR2 FQNEAQ (reference sequence). The CDR3 is made up of 18 amino acids. The CDR3 bases are TGTGCCCGCAGCTTAGCGCTACCCGGAACCGGGAGCTCCTACGAGCAGTACTTC. This gives the protein CARSLALPGTGSSYEQYF.

This clonotype came up a few times. The V call is TRBV5-6, the J call TRBJ2-6; D might be TRBD1 (6 bases). The CDR3 consists of 18 residues. Trimming cost V 2 bases and J 4 bases, with 19 bases left between them. Germline V gives CDR1 SGHDT, CDR2 YYEEEE. The CDR3 reads CASSFGAVLTGGANVLTF. The CDR3 bases are TGTGCCAGCAGCTTTGGGGCCGTACTTACAGGGGGGGCCAACGTCCTGACTTTC.

The table lists this clonotype with a few counts. The chain combines TRBV27 with TRBJ2-7; D unclear. CDR3 length equals 13 residues. Germline lookup yields CDR1 MNHEY and CDR2 SMNVEV (reference sequence). Trimming removed 3 bases at V and 5 bases at J, with 11 bases between. In DNA form, the CDR3 reads TGTGCCAGCAGTTTTGTGGGTTCTAACGAGCAGTACTTC. Translation gives CASSFVGSNEQYF.

This clonotype was observed at least ten times. V gene TRBV24-1 combines with J gene TRBJ2-1, with TRBD1 matching over 11 bases. This CDR3 region has 17 residues. Germline CDR1 is KGHDR and CDR2 is SFDVKD. With 2 bases clipped from V and 7 bases from J, the junction kept 9 bases outside the gene matches. CDR3 coding DNA: TGTGCCACCAGTGATTCATGGACAGGGGGCTATACAAATGAGCAGTTCTTC. It yields the protein CATSDSWTGGYTNEQFF.

The rearrangement links TRBV20-1 to TRBJ1-1; tentatively, D is TRBD1 (6 bases). This CDR3 comprises 11 residues. The germline V and J ends were trimmed by 0 bases and 10 bases, with 9 bases remaining between them. In germline, CDR1 is DFQATT, CDR2 SNEGSKA (reference sequence). The chain's CDR3 is CSARDQGGAFF. CDR3 coding DNA: TGCAGTGCTAGAGATCAAGGGGGAGCTTTCTTT.